This TCR beta chain was sequenced during a study of blood T cells in healthy people across ages. Whole-study context: About one barcoded TCR beta cDNA was captured per two T cells.

Comments on this clonotype: The target antigen is unknown.

Study conclusions and caveats: Total diversity from one million sequenced T cells was likely underestimated. PBMC samples, being unsorted, prevented any conclusive comparison of naive and antigen-experienced cells. Per million T cells, TCR beta diversity dropped roughly linearly as age increased.

A second 7 to 11 cycle PCR used barcoded and J-beta primers. TCRdb reanalysed the 5' RACE reads using MiXCR and keeps one entry per CDR3 protein. The sample consists of some 750,000 distinct CDR3 sequences, about 20% of them appearing once. The CDR3 consists of 13 residues. The V gene lost 4 bases and the J gene lost 4 bases, with 10 bases spanning the gap. The germline V gene has CDR1 SGHNT and CDR2 YENEEA. The sample was blood. This chain links TRBV11-3 with TRBJ1-2; D is unclear. This clonotype was obtained from a man between 65 and 85 years old in good health. The CDR3 coding sequence is TGTGCCAGCAGCTCCCCCCGACGCTATGGCTACACCTTC. Amino acid sequence: CASSSPRRYGYTF.